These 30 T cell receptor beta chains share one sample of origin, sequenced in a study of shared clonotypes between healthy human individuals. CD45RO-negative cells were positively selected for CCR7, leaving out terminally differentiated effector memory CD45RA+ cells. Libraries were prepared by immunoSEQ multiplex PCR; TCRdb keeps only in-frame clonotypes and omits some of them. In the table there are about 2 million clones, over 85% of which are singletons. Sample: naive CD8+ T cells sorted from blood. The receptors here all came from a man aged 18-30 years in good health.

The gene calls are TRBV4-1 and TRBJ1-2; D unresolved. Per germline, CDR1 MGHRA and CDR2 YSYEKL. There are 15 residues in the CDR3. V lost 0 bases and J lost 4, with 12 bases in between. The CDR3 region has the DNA TGCGCCAGCAGCCAAGAAGAGGGTTTGGGCTATGGCTACACCTTC. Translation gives CASSQEEGLGYGYTF.

The chain's CDR3 is CASSLTTEYNSPLHF. As DNA, the CDR3 is TGTGCCAGCAGCTTAACGACAGAATATAATTCACCCCTCCACTTT. The J gene is TRBJ1-6, the V gene TRBV11-2, with D possibly TRBD1 on 5 matching bases. Per germline, CDR1 SGHAT and CDR2 FQNNGV. The CDR3 consists of 15 residues. V lost 2 bases and J lost 4, with 9 bases in between.

The CDR3 coding sequence is TGCGCCAGCAGTGAAAGGAGGTCGGCGACGACCTACGAGCAGTACTTC. Protein sequence: CASSERRSATTYEQYF. The rearrangement joins TRBV10-1 to TRBJ2-7; the D gene is possibly TRBD2 (5 bases). The V end lost 3 bases, the J end lost 2 bases, and 17 bases lay between the germline ends. The CDR3 is made up of 16 amino acids. CDR1 and CDR2 from the germline V gene are WNHNN and SYGVQD (reference sequence).

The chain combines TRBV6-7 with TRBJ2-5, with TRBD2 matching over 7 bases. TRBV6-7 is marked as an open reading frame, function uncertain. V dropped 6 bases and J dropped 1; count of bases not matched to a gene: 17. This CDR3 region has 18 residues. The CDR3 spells CASSPGGSGAPPQETQYF. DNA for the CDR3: TGTGCCAGCAGCCCCGGGGGGAGCGGGGCGCCACCCCAAGAGACCCAGTACTTC.

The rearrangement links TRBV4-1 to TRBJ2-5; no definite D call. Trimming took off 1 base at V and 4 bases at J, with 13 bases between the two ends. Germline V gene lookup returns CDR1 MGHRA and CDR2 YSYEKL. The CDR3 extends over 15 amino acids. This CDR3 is CASSQGGRAGETQYF. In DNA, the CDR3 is TGCGCCAGCAGCCAAGGCGGTCGGGCCGGAGAGACCCAGTACTTC.

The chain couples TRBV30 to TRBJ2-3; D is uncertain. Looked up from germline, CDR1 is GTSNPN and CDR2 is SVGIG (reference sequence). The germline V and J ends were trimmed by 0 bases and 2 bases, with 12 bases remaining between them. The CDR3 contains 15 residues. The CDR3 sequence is CAWSVIGPTTDTQYF. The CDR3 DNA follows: TGTGCCTGGAGTGTAATCGGACCGACCACAGATACGCAGTATTTT.

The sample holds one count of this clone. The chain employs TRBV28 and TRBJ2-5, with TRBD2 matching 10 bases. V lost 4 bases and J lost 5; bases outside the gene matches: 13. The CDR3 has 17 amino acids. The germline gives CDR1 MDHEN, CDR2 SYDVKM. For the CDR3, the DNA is TGTGCCAGCAGTTCTCCTCGGGCTCTAGCGGGGGACGAGACCCAGTACTTC. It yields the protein CASSSPRALAGDETQYF. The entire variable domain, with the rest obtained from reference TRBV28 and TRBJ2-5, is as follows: DVKVTQSSRYLVKRTGEKVFLECVQDMDHENMFWYRQDPGLGLRLIYFSYDVKMKEKGDIPEGYSVSREKKERFSLILESASTNQTSMYLCASSSPRALAGDETQYFGPGTRLLVL.

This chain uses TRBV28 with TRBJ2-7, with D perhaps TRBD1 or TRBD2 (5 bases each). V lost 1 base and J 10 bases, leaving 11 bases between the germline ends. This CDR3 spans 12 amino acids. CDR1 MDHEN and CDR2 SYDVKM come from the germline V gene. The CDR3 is CASSLSSGPQYF. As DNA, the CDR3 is TGTGCCAGCAGTTTATCTTCGGGGCCTCAGTACTTC.

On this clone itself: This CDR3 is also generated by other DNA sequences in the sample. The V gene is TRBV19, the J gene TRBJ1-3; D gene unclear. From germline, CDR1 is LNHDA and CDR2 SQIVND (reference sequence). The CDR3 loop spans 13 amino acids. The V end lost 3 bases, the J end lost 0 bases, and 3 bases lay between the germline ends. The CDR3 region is CASSIGSGNTIYF. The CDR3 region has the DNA TGTGCCAGTAGTATCGGCTCTGGAAACACCATATATTTT.

In DNA, the CDR3 is TGTGCCAGCAGTTTAATCCGGGGGGGCACCGGGGAGCTGTTTTTT. Residues: CASSLIRGGTGELFF. The chain joins TRBV27 to TRBJ2-2; 8 bases fit TRBD2. Germline V gene data show CDR1 as MNHEY and CDR2 as SMNVEV (reference sequence). This CDR3 is built from 15 residues. The junction had 3 bases not matched to a gene; V was cut back by 2 bases and J by 4 bases.

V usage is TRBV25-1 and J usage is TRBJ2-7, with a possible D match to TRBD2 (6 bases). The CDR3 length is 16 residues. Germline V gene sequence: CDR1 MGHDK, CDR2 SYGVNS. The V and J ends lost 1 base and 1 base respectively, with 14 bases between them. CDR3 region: CASSELEGWDSYEQYF. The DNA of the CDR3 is TGTGCCAGCAGTGAATTGGAGGGGTGGGATTCCTACGAGCAGTACTTC.

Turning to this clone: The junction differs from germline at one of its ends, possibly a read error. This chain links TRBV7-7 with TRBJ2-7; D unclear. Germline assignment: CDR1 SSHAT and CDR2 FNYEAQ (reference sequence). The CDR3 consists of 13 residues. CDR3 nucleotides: TGTGCTAGCAGCTTATACGCCGGGTACGAGCAGTACTTC. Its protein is CASSLYAGYEQYF. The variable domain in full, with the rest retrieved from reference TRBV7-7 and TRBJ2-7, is GAGVSQSPRYKVTKRGQDVTLRCDPISSHATLYWYQQALGQGPEFLTYFNYEAQPDKSGLPSDRFSAERPEGSISTLTIQRTEQRDSAMYRCASSLYAGYEQYFGPGTRLTVT.

The CDR3 protein is CASGWTGDGEKLFF. In nucleotides, the CDR3 is TGTGCTAGTGGTTGGACAGGGGACGGTGAAAAACTGTTTTTT. The genes are TRBV12-5 and TRBJ1-4; the match to TRBD1 covers 9 bases. Germline V gene data show CDR1 as LGHNT and CDR2 as FRNRAP. V was clipped by 4 bases and J by 7 bases; unmatched bases: 4. This CDR3 has 14 amino acids.

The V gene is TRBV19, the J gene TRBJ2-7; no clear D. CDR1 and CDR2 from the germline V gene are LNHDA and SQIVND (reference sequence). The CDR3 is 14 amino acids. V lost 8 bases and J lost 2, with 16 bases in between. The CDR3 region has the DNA TGTGCCAGTGCCCTTGGCTACGGAGCCTACGAGCAGTACTTC. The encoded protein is CASALGYGAYEQYF.

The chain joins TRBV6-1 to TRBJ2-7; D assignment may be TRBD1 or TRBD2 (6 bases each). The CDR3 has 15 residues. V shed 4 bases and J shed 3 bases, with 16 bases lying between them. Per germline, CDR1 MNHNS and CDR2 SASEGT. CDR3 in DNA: TGTGCCAGCAGTGTTACGGCTGGGGGGCTCTACGAGCAGTACTTC. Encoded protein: CASSVTAGGLYEQYF.

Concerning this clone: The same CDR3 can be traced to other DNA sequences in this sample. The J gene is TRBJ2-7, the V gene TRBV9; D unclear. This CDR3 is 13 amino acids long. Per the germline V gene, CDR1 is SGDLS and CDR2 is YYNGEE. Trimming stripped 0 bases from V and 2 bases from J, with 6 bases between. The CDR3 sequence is CASSVGPTYEQYF. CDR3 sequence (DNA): TGTGCCAGCAGCGTAGGTCCAACCTACGAGCAGTACTTC. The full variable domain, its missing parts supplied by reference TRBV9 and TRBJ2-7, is DSGVTQTPKHLITATGQRVTLRCSPRSGDLSVYWYQQSLDQGLQFLIQYYNGEERAKGNILERFSAQQFPDLHSELNLSSLELGDSALYFCASSVGPTYEQYFGPGTRLTVT.

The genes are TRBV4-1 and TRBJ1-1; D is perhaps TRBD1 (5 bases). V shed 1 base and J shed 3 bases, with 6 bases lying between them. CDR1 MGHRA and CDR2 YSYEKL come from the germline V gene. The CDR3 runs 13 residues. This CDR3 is CASSQGRDTEAFF. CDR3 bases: TGCGCCAGCAGCCAAGGCAGGGACACTGAAGCTTTCTTT.

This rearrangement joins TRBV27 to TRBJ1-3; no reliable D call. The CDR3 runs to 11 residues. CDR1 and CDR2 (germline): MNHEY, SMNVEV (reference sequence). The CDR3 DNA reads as TGTGCTACGAGGAGGGGAAACACCATATATTTT. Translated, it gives CATRRGNTIYF.

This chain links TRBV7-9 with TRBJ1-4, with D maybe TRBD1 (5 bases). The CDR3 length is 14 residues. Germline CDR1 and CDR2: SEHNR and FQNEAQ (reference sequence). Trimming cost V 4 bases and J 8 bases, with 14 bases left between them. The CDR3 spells CASSSGGDLEKLFF. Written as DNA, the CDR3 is TGTGCCAGCAGCTCTGGGGGGGACCTCGAAAAACTGTTTTTT.

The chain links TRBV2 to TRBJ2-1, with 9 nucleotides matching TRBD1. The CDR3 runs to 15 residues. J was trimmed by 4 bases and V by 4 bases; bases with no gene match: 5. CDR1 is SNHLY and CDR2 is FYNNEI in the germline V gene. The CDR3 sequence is CASSAGQGTYNEQFF. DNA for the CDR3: TGTGCCAGCAGTGCGGGACAGGGAACTTACAATGAGCAGTTCTTC.

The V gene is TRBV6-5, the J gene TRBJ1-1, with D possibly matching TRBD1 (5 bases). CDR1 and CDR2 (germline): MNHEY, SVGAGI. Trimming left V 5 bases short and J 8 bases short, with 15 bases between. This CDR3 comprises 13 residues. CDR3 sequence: CASSLGVTVEAFF. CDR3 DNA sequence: TGTGCCAGCAGTCTCGGGGTGACAGTCGAAGCTTTCTTT.

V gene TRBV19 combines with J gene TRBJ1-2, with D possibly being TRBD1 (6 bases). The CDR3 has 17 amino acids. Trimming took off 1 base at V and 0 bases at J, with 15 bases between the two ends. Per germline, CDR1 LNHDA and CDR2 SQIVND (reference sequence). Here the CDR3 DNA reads TGTGCCAGTAGTATAGGCCTTTACAGGGATGCTAACTATGGCTACACCTTC. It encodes CASSIGLYRDANYGYTF.

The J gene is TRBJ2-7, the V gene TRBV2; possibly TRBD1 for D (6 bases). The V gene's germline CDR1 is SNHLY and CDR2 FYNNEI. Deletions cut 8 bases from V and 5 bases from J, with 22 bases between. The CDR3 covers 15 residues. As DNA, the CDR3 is TGTGCCAGCGGACCGTCCCGGGACATAGGACACGAGCAGTACTTC. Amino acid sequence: CASGPSRDIGHEQYF.

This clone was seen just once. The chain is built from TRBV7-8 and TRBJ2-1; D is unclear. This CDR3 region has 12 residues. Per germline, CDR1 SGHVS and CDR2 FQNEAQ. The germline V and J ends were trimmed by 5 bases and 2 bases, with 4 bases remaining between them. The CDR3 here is CASSITYNEQFF. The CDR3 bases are TGTGCCAGCAGCATCACCTACAATGAGCAGTTCTTC.

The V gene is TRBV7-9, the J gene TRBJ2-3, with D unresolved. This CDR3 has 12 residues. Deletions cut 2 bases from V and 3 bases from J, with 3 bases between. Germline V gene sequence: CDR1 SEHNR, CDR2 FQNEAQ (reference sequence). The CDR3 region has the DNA TGTGCCAGCAGCTTACTTACAGATACGCAGTATTTT. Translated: CASSLLTDTQYF.

The CDR3 DNA sequence: TGTGCCTGGAGATTTCTAGCGGGACTAAATGAGCAGTTCTTC. It is translated as CAWRFLAGLNEQFF. The chain couples TRBV30 to TRBJ2-1; 9 bases are a match to TRBD2. Germline CDR1 and CDR2: GTSNPN and SVGIG (reference sequence). Trimming took 3 bases from V and 7 from J; bases not matched to a gene: 7. The length of the CDR3 is 14 residues. Full variable domain (remainder filled in from reference TRBV30 and TRBJ2-1): SQTIHQWPATLVQPVGSPLSLECTVEGTSNPNLYWYRQAAGRGLQLLFYSVGIGQISSEVPQNLSASRPQDRQFILSSKKLLLSDSGFYLCAWRFLAGLNEQFFGPGTRLTVL.

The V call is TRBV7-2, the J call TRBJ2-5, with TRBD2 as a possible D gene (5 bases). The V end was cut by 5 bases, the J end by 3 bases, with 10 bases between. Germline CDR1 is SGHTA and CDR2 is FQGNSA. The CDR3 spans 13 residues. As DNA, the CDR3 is TGTGCCAGCAGCGTGGACGGGGAAGAGACCCAGTACTTC. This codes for CASSVDGEETQYF.

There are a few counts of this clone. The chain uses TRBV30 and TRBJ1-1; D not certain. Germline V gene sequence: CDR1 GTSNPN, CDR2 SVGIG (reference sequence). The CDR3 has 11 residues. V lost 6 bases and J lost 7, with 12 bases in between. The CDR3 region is CACALGVEAFF. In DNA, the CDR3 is TGTGCCTGTGCCCTCGGGGTTGAAGCTTTCTTT.

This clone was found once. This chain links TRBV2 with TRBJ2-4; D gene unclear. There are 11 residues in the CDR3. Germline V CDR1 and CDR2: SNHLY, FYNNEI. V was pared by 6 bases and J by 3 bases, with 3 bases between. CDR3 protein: CASRLKNIQYF. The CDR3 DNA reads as TGTGCCAGCAGGCTCAAAAACATTCAGTACTTC.

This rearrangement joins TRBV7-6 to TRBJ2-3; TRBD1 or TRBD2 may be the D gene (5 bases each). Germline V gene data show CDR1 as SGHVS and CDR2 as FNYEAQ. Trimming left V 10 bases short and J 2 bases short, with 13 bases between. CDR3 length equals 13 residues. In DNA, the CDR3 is TGTGCCATCGGGGACGGTGACACAGATACGCAGTATTTT. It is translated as CAIGDGDTDTQYF.